The 21 T cell receptor beta chains reported below all come from one sample, sequenced in a study of long-term antiretroviral therapy in people with HIV. Researchers ran immunoSEQ v3.0 at survey level. Assay: immunoSEQ multiplex PCR; the TCRdb copy retains only in-frame clones and omits some. The profile shows approximately 39,000 clones, 75% to 90% of them singletons. Sequencing used unsorted PBMCs, obtained 1.5 years after starting antiretroviral therapy. The receptor set was obtained from a man between 18 and 29 years old with HIV.

The CDR3 DNA sequence: TGTGCCAGCAGCGCCCCTTCCCCCAGTAATGAGCAGTTCTTC. Amino acids: CASSAPSPSNEQFF. The chain recombines TRBV5-4 with TRBJ2-1; D unresolved. V lost 4 bases and J 7 bases, leaving 15 bases between the germline ends. The CDR3 has 14 amino acids. Germline values: CDR1 SGHNT, CDR2 YYREEE (reference sequence).

Here the CDR3 reads CASSQKQGDIQYF. CDR3 sequence (DNA): TGCGCCAGCAGCCAAAAACAGGGGGACATTCAGTACTTC. The rearrangement joins TRBV4-1 to TRBJ2-4; 8 nucleotides align to TRBD1. Germline loops: CDR1 MGHRA, CDR2 YSYEKL. This CDR3 region has 13 residues. Trimming removed 2 bases from V and 8 bases from J; junction bases left unmatched: 2.

The chain employs TRBV5-6 and TRBJ2-7, with TRBD2 as a possible D gene (5 bases). Trimming removed 2 bases at V and 1 base at J, with 19 bases between. Germline values: CDR1 SGHDT, CDR2 YYEEEE. The CDR3 runs 17 residues. In nucleotides, the CDR3 is TGTGCCAGCAGCTTTAGCCTTGGGCGCCGGACTTCCTACGAGCAGTACTTC. Protein: CASSFSLGRRTSYEQYF.

The rearrangement uses TRBV18 and TRBJ2-3; D is ambiguous. V dropped 3 bases and J dropped 4 bases, with 8 bases sitting between them. The germline gives CDR1 KGHSH, CDR2 LQKENI. CDR3 length equals 13 residues. CDR3 amino acids: CASSPSGPDTQYF. Here the CDR3 DNA reads TGTGCCAGCTCACCGTCGGGCCCAGATACGCAGTATTTT.

The genes are TRBV7-9 and TRBJ2-3; no definite D call. Trimming stripped 1 base from V and 4 bases from J, with 6 bases between. Germline lookup yields CDR1 SEHNR and CDR2 FQNEAQ (reference sequence). The CDR3 spans 13 residues. For the CDR3, the DNA is TGTGCCAGCAGCTTAGTCCTCGCAGATACGCAGTATTTT. Translation gives CASSLVLADTQYF. The full variable domain, completed using reference TRBV7-9 and TRBJ2-3, is DTGVSQNPRHKITKRGQNVTFRCDPISEHNRLYWYRQTLGQGPEFLTYFQNEAQLEKSRLLSDRFSAERPKGSFSTLEIQRTEQGDSAMYLCASSLVLADTQYFGPGTRLTVL.

V usage is TRBV7-2 and J usage is TRBJ1-5; 9 bases agree with TRBD1. The germline V gene encodes CDR1 SGHTA and CDR2 FQGNSA. This CDR3 comprises 14 residues. Trimming removed 5 bases from V and 7 bases from J; junction bases left unmatched: 6. The CDR3 DNA reads TGTGCCAGCAGCCCCACAGGGGGCGGGCAGCCCCAGCATTTT. This encodes CASSPTGGGQPQHF.

The J gene is TRBJ2-5, the V gene TRBV9; possible D gene TRBD2, 5 bases. CDR1 and CDR2 from the germline V gene are SGDLS and YYNGEE. CDR3 length: 13 residues. V was shortened by 0 bases and J by 4 bases, with 7 bases between the two germline ends. In DNA, the CDR3 is TGTGCCAGCAGCGTAGAGGCGGGAGAGACCCAGTACTTC. This gives the protein CASSVEAGETQYF.

The rearrangement uses TRBV7-2 and TRBJ2-7, with D unclear. Germline V lookup: CDR1 SGHTA, CDR2 FQGNSA. CDR3 size: 14 residues. The V end was cut by 1 base, the J end by 6 bases, with 13 bases between. The CDR3 sequence is CASSLGPSSGEQYF. The CDR3 nucleotides are TGTGCCAGCAGCTTAGGTCCTAGTTCGGGCGAGCAGTACTTC.

The gene calls are TRBV7-8 and TRBJ2-7, with 7 nucleotides matching TRBD1. The junction had 7 bases not matched to a gene; V was cut back by 4 bases and J by 4 bases. Per germline, CDR1 SGHVS and CDR2 FQNEAQ. The CDR3 extends over 14 amino acids. CDR3 DNA: TGTGCCAGCAGCTCCCGGGACAGCATATACGAGCAGTACTTC. Its translation: CASSSRDSIYEQYF.

This chain's CDR3 is CASSLIPGADTQYF. The CDR3 DNA is TGTGCCAGCAGCTTAATTCCGGGGGCAGATACGCAGTATTTT. J is TRBJ2-3 and V is TRBV7-9, with a tentative D call TRBD2 (6 bases). Germline lookup yields CDR1 SEHNR and CDR2 FQNEAQ (reference sequence). V lost 2 bases, J lost 4 bases, and 10 bases lay in between. The CDR3 runs 14 residues.

This chain connects TRBV19 to TRBJ1-5; D is ambiguous. The length of the CDR3 is 13 residues. CDR1 is LNHDA and CDR2 is SQIVND in the germline V gene (reference sequence). Trimming shortened V by 3 bases and J by 2 bases, and 5 bases separated the two germline ends. The CDR3 is CASSIGGNQPQHF. The CDR3 coding sequence is TGTGCCAGTAGTATCGGGGGCAATCAGCCCCAGCATTTT.

The chain is built from TRBV7-3 and TRBJ2-7; a weak D match, TRBD2 (5 bases). Trimming took off 5 bases at V and 12 bases at J, with 17 bases between the two ends. Germline V gene lookup returns CDR1 SGHTA and CDR2 FQGTGA. The CDR3 sequence is 12 residues long. As DNA, the CDR3 is TGTGCCAGCAGCCCCGGACTGTCCCTTCTGTACTTC. Amino acid sequence: CASSPGLSLLYF.

V gene TRBV19 combines with J gene TRBJ2-7; TRBD2 matches at 7 bases. CDR1 LNHDA and CDR2 SQIVND come from the germline V gene (reference sequence). The trim removed 2 bases at V and 4 bases at J, leaving 8 bases unmatched. The CDR3 extends over 15 amino acids. In DNA, the CDR3 is TGTGCCAGTAGTATAAGCGGGAAGGGGCAATACGAGCAGTACTTC. It codes for CASSISGKGQYEQYF.

This sequence joins TRBV7-8 and TRBJ1-1; unclear D gene. Germline V gene sequence: CDR1 SGHVS, CDR2 FQNEAQ. The CDR3 covers 14 residues. Trimming pared 1 base from V and 7 bases from J, leaving 13 bases between. CDR3 nucleotides: TGTGCCAGCAGCTTAGGTGGCTCTAGAGGTGAAGCTTTCTTT. Encoded protein: CASSLGGSRGEAFF.

The chain has TRBV5-1 and TRBJ1-1; no definite D call. The germline V and J ends were trimmed by 3 bases and 0 bases, with 18 bases remaining between them. CDR3 length: 17 amino acids. From germline, CDR1 is SGHRS and CDR2 YFSETQ. The CDR3 region is CASSSSGRSHLNTEAFF. CDR3 coding DNA: TGCGCCAGCAGCTCTTCCGGCAGGTCACACTTGAACACTGAAGCTTTCTTT.

This chain links TRBV18 with TRBJ2-7; D is uncertain. Germline V lookup: CDR1 KGHSH, CDR2 LQKENI. The length of the CDR3 is 13 residues. Trimming took 2 bases from V and 4 from J, leaving 9 bases between them. CDR3 loop: CASSPVAAYEQYF. The CDR3 DNA is TGTGCCAGCTCACCAGTCGCTGCATACGAGCAGTACTTC.

V gene TRBV23-1 combines with J gene TRBJ2-2; 8 nucleotides line up with TRBD2. TRBV23-1 is an ORF, and what it does is uncertain. This CDR3 has 16 amino acids. Trimming took 1 base from V and 6 from J; bases not matched to a gene: 7. This chain's CDR3 is CASSQYQAGVAGELFF. The CDR3 nucleotides are TGCGCCAGCAGTCAATACCAAGCGGGAGTCGCCGGGGAGCTGTTTTTT.

The chain joins TRBV4-3 to TRBJ2-7; 8 nucleotides match TRBD2. The CDR3 covers 15 residues. The germline gives CDR1 LGHNA, CDR2 YSLEER. V was pared by 2 bases and J by 3 bases, with 6 bases of the junction left unmatched. The CDR3 is CASSQSFGRGYEQYF. CDR3 in DNA: TGCGCCAGCAGCCAATCCTTCGGGAGGGGCTACGAGCAGTACTTC.

The V and J genes are TRBV11-3 and TRBJ2-7; TRBD1 matches 7 bases. CDR1 SGHNT and CDR2 YENEEA come from the germline V gene. Unmatched junction bases numbered 3, after V lost 5 bases and J lost 2 bases. The CDR3 length is 13 residues. The CDR3 nucleotides read TGTGCCAGCAGCCTGGGACAGACCTACGAGCAGTACTTC. It yields the protein CASSLGQTYEQYF. Together with reference TRBV11-3 and TRBJ2-7, the CDR3 gives the full variable domain: EAGVVQSPRYKIIEKKQPVAFWCNPISGHNTLYWYLQNLGQGPELLIRYENEEAVDDSQLPKDRFSAERLKGVDSTLKIQPAELGDSAVYLCASSLGQTYEQYFGPGTRLTVT.

This chain joins TRBV28 and TRBJ1-1, with D uncertain. This CDR3 spans 14 amino acids. Trimming took 5 bases from V and 8 from J, leaving 18 bases between them. CDR1 MDHEN and CDR2 SYDVKM come from the germline V gene. This CDR3 is CASSPAQSGDEAFF. The DNA of the CDR3 is TGTGCCAGCAGTCCTGCCCAAAGCGGAGACGAAGCTTTCTTT.

The chain links TRBV5-1 to TRBJ1-4; D remains ambiguous. Deletions cut 3 bases from V and 5 bases from J, with 11 bases between. In germline, CDR1 is SGHRS, CDR2 YFSETQ. The CDR3 covers 14 residues. The CDR3 nucleotides read TGCGCCAGCAGCTCAGGACCGACGAATGAAAAACTGTTTTTT. Amino acids: CASSSGPTNEKLFF.